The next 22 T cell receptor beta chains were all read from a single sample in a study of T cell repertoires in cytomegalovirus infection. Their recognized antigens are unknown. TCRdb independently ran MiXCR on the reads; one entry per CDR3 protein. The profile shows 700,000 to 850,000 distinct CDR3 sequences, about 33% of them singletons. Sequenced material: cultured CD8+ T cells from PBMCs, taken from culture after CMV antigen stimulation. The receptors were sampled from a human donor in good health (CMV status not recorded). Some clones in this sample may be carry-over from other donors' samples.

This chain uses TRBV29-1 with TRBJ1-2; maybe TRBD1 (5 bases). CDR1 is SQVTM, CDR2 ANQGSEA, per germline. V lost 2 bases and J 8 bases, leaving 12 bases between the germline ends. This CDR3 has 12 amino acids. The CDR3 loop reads CSVELRWGGYTF. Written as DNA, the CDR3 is TGCAGCGTTGAATTGCGATGGGGGGGCTACACCTTC.

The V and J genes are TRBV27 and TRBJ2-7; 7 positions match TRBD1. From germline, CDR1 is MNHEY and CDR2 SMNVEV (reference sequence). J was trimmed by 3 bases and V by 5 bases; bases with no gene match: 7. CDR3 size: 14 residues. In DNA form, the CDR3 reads TGTGCCAGCAGTAACAGGGGTGCCCTCTACGAGCAGTACTTC. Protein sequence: CASSNRGALYEQYF.

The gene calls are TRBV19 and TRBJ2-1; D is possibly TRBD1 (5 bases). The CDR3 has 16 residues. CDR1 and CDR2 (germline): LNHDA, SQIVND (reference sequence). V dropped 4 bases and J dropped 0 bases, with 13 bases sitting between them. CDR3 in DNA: TGTGCCAGTAGTACACCCAGACAGCTCTCCTACAATGAGCAGTTCTTC. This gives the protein CASSTPRQLSYNEQFF.

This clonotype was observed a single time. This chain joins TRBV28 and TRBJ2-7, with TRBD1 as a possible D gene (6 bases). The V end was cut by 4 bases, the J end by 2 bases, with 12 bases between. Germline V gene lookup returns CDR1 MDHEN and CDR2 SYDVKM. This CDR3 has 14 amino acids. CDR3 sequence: CASSYLQGAYEQYV. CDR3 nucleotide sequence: TGTGCCAGCAGTTACCTACAGGGAGCCTACGAGCAGTACGTC.

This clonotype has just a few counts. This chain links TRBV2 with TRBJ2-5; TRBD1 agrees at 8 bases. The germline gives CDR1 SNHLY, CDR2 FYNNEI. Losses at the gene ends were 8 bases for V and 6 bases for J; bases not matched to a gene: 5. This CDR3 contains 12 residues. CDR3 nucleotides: TGTGCCAGCCTACAGGGGGACAAGACCCAGTACTTC. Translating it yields CASLQGDKTQYF. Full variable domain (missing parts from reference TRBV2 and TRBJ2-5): EPEVTQTPSHQVTQMGQEVILRCVPISNHLYFYWYRQILGQKVEFLVSFYNNEISEKSEIFDDQFSVERPDGSNFTLKIRSTKLEDSAMYFCASLQGDKTQYFGPGTRLLVL.

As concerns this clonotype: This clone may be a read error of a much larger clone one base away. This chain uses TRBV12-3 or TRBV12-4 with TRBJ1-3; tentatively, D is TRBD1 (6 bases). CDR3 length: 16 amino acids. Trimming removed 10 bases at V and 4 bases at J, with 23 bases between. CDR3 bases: TGTGCCAACACATCCGGGACACAAGTTTTCGGAAACACCATATATTTT. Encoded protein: CANTSGTQVFGNTIYF.

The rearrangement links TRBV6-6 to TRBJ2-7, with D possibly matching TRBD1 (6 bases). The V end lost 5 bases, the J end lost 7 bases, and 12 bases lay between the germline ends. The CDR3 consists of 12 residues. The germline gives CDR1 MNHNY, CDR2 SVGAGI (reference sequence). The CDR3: CASSGQLGEQYF. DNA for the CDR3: TGTGCCAGCAGTGGACAGTTGGGAGAGCAGTACTTC.

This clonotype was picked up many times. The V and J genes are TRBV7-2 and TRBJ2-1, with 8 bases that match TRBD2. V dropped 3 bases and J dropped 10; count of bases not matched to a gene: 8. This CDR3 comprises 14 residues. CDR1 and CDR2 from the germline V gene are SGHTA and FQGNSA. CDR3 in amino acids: CASSFGTRIGEQFF. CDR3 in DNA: TGTGCCAGCAGCTTTGGGACTAGAATAGGGGAGCAGTTCTTC.

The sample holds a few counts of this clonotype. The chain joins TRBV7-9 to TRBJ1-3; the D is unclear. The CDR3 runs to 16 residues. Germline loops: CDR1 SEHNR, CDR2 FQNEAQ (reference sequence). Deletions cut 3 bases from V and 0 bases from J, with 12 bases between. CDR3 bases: TGTGCCAGCAGCTTCACGGTCCCATTCTCTGGAAACACCATATATTTT. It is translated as CASSFTVPFSGNTIYF.

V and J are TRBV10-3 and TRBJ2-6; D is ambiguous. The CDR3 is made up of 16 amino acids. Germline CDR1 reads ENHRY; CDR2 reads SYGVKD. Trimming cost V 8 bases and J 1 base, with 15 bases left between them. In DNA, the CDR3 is TGTGCCATCCGTAGTACGTTCCTATCTGGGGCCAACGTCCTGACTTTC. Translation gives CAIRSTFLSGANVLTF.

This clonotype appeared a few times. Here the CDR3 reads CASSSDGLLDGYTF. CDR3 DNA: TGTGCCAGCAGCTCGGACGGTCTTCTGGATGGCTACACCTTC. The chain couples TRBV5-6 to TRBJ1-2, with D uncertain. CDR1 is SGHDT, CDR2 YYEEEE, per germline. V was clipped by 3 bases and J by 6 bases, with 15 bases between them. The CDR3 totals 14 residues.

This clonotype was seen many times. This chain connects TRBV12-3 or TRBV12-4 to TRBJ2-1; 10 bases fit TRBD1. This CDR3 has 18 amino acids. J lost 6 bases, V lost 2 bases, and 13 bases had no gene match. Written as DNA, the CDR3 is TGTGCCAGCAGTTTATCACACCTAATCCGGGACAGGGGCAATGAGCAGTTCTTC. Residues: CASSLSHLIRDRGNEQFF.

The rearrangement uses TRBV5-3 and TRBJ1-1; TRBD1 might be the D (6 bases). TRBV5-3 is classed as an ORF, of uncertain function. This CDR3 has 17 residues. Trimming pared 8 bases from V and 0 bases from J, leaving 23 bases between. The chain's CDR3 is CASSTTGGRALNTEAFF. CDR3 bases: TGTGCCAGCAGCACGACGGGGGGCAGGGCCCTGAACACTGAAGCTTTCTTT.

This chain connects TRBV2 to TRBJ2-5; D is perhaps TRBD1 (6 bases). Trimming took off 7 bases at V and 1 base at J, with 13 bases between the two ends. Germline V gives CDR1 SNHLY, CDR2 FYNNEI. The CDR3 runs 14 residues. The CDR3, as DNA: TGTGCCAGCATACCGACAGGCGCCCAAGAGACCCAGTACTTC. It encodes CASIPTGAQETQYF.

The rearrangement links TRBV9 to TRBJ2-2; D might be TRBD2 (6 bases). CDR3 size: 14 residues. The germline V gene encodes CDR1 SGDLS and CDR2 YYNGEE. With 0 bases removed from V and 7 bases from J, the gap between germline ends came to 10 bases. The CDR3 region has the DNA TGTGCCAGCAGCGTAGTTCGGGGGTTCGGGGAGCTGTTTTTT. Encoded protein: CASSVVRGFGELFF.

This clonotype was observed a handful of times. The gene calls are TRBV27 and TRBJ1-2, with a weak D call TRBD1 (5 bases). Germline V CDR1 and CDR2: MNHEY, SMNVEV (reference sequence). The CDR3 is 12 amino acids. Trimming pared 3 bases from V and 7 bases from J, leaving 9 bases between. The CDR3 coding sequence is TGTGCCAGCAGTTTTGGGGACGGTGGCTACACCTTC. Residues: CASSFGDGGYTF.

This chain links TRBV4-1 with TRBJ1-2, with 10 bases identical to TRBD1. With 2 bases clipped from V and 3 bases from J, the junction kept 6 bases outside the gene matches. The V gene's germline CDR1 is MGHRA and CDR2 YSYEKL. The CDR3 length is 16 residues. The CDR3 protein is CASSQSPGTGDYGYTF. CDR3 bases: TGCGCCAGCAGCCAAAGTCCCGGGACAGGGGACTATGGCTACACCTTC.

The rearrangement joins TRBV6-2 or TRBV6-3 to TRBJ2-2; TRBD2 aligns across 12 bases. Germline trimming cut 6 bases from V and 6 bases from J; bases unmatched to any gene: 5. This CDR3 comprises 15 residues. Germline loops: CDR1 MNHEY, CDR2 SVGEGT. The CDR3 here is CASSRLAGDPGELFF. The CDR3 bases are TGTGCCAGCAGCAGACTAGCGGGGGACCCCGGGGAGCTGTTTTTT.

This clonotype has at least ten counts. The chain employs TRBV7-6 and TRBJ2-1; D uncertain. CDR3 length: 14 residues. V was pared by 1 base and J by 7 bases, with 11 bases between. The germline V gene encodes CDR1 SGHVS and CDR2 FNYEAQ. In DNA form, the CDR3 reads TGTGCCAGCAGCTTAGTTGGCGGTTGGAATGAGCAGTTCTTC. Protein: CASSLVGGWNEQFF.

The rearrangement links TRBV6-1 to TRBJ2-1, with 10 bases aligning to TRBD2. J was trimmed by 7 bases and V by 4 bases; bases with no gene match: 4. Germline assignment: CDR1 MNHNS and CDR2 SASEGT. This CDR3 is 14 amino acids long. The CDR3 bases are TGTGCCAGCAGTGCTAGCGGGGGTCAGAATGAGCAGTTCTTC. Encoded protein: CASSASGGQNEQFF.

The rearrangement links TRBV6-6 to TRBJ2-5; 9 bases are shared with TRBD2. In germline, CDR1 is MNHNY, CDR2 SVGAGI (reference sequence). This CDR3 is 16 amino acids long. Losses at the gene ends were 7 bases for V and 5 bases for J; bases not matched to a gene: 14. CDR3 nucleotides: TGTGCCAGCAACCTGGGGGGGCGGGGGGGCCCCGAGACCCAGTACTTC. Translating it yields CASNLGGRGGPETQYF.

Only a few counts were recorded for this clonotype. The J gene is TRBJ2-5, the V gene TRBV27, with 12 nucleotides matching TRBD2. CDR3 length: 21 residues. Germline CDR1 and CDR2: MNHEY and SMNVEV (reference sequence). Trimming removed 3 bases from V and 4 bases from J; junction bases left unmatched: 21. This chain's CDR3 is CASSFHPLGLAGGRSSETQYF. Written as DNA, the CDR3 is TGTGCCAGCAGTTTCCACCCCCTGGGGCTAGCGGGGGGGAGGTCCTCAGAGACCCAGTACTTC.